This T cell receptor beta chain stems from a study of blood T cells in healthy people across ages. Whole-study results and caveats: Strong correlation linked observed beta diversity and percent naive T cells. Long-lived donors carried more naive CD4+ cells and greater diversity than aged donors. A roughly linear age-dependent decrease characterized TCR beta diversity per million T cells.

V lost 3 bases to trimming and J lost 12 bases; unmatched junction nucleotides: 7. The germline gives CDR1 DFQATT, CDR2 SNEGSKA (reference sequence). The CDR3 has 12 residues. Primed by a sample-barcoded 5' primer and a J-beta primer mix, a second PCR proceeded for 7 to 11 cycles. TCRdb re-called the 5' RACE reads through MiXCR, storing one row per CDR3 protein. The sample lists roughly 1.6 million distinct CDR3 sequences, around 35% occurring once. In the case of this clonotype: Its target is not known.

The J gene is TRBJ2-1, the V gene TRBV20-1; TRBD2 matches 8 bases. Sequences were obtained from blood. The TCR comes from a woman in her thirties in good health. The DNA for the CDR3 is TGCAGTGCTAGGGACGGAAGCGGGAGGCAGTTCTTC. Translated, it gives CSARDGSGRQFF.